This is a list of T cell receptor beta chains from one sample in a study of blood T cell repertoires in COVID-19. The table came from immunoSEQ multiplex PCR; TCRdb's copy has only in-frame clones and leaves some out. In the table there are 200,000 to 250,000 clones, approximately 83% of which are singletons. The sample consisted of PBMCs or T cells enriched from blood (not recorded which). The receptor set was obtained from a woman aged 60-75 years who had recovered from COVID-19. Each CDR3 is given with its conserved first and last residue. D genes are given only for firm matches. Only part of the rows carry a size: once, few, many, or a class if the clone is expanded.

J,size,V,D,DNA,CDR3
TRBJ2-2,NA,TRBV9,NA,TGTGCCAGCAGCGTGTCGAGTCGGTCCGGGGAGCTGTTTTTT,CASSVSSRSGELFF
TRBJ2-5,NA,TRBV2,NA,TGTGCCAGCAGTGAGATTAGACTAGTGGTAAAAGAGACCCAGTACTTC,CASSEIRLVVKETQYF
TRBJ1-5,once,TRBV27,NA,TGTGCCAGCAGTTCCGGGACAAGTAGCAATCAGCCCCAGCATTTT,CASSSGTSSNQPQHF
TRBJ1-3,NA,TRBV18,TRBD1,TGTGCCAGCTTTTGGACAGGCTCTGGAAACACCATATATTTT,CASFWTGSGNTIYF
TRBJ2-1,NA,TRBV10-3,NA,TGTGCCATCAGCCCAGAGGGTGACCCTTACAATGAGCAGTTCTTC,CAISPEGDPYNEQFF
TRBJ2-3,NA,TRBV3-1/TRBV3-2,NA,TGTGCCAGCAGCCAAGGACATCCGGATACGCAGTATTTT,CASSQGHPDTQYF
TRBJ2-2,many,TRBV6-5,NA,TGTGCCAGCAGTTACTCAGGGGTGCGGGGCACCGGGGAGCTGTTTTTT,CASSYSGVRGTGELFF
TRBJ1-3,NA,TRBV11-2,TRBD1,TGTGCCAGCAGCCGGGACAGGGCGCACACCATATATTTT,CASSRDRAHTIYF
TRBJ2-3,NA,TRBV19,NA,TGTGCCAGTAGTATGGACAGATCCTTTAGCACAGATACGCAGTATTTT,CASSMDRSFSTDTQYF
TRBJ1-2,NA,TRBV7-2,TRBD1,TGTGCCAGCAGCTCGGACAGGTACTATGGCTACACCTTC,CASSSDRYYGYTF
TRBJ1-4,NA,TRBV3-1/TRBV3-2,NA,TGTGCCAGCGGCAAGTCAGGAACAACTAATGAAAAACTGTTTTTT,CASGKSGTTNEKLFF
TRBJ2-1,NA,TRBV6-5,TRBD2,TGTGCCAGCAGTTGGGGACTAGCGGGGGTCGCTGAGCAGTTCTTC,CASSWGLAGVAEQFF
TRBJ1-1,NA,TRBV10-3,TRBD1,TGTGCCATCAGTGGGACAGGGAAGGGCACTGAAGCTTTCTTT,CAISGTGKGTEAFF
TRBJ1-1,few,TRBV10-1,NA,TGCGCCAGCAGTGACAGGATGGACACTGAAGCTTTCTTT,CASSDRMDTEAFF